The present T cell receptor (beta chain) was sequenced within a study of T cells in Graves' hyperthyroidism and ophthalmopathy. The study excluded patients with uncontrolled infection, other autoimmune disease, pregnancy or lactation. TCR beta CDR3 region amplification was performed from RNA transcripts. The TCR CDR3 was amplified in a first-round RT-PCR using the HTBI primer set. TCRdb fed the multiplex PCR reads into MiXCR, producing one record per CDR3 protein. The data contain hundreds of thousands of distinct CDR3 sequences, roughly a sixth of them seen just once; the ten biggest clones take up around 3.5%. Looked up from germline, CDR1 is MDHEN and CDR2 is SYDVKM. V lost 6 bases, J lost 7 bases, and 16 bases lay in between. This CDR3 contains 13 residues. This clonotype has more than one count but fewer than ten.

The chain has TRBV28 and TRBJ2-7, with D tentatively TRBD2 (6 bases). The sample consisted of blood. This receptor was taken from a woman aged 35 to 49 with Graves' ophthalmopathy. The DNA of the CDR3 is TGTGCCAGCAGCCCAAGACGGGCGGGGGAGCAGTACTTC. It is translated as CASSPRRAGEQYF.